This is a list of T cell receptor beta chains from one sample in a study of tumor and adjacent non-tumor tissue in lung cancer. TCRdb analysed the multiplex PCR reads with MiXCR anew, one entry per CDR3 protein. This sample has roughly 49,000 distinct CDR3 sequences, with 60% to 80% found just once. Sequencing was done on a sample of distant non-tumor lung tissue. The receptors come from a woman in her sixties with non-small cell lung cancer. Each CDR3 is given with its conserved first and last residue. The D gene is left open where the match is weak. A clone size is listed for some rows: how often the clone was seen (once, few, many), or a class if it is expanded.

CATSDPEQGRADTQYF	TGTGCCACCAGTGACCCGGAACAGGGCCGGGCAGATACGCAGTATTTT	NA	TRBJ2-3	NA	TRBV24-1
CASSPASQADTQYF	TGTGCCAGCTCACCGGCCTCCCAGGCGGATACGCAGTATTTT	NA	TRBJ2-3	NA	TRBV18
CVSCSGGAGEKLFF	TGTGTCAGCTGTAGCGGTGGGGCCGGTGAAAAACTGTTTTTC	once	TRBJ1-4	NA	TRBV6-2/TRBV6-3
CAIGVGGKNSPLHF	TGTGCCATCGGGGTGGGGGGGAAGAATTCACCCCTCCACTTT	many	TRBJ1-6	NA	TRBV12-3/TRBV12-4
CASSENPGLNYEHYF	TGTGCCAGCAGCGAGAACCCGGGCCTTAATTACGAGCACTACTTC	NA	TRBJ2-7	NA	TRBV7-8
CASSPPTGYQRQHF	TGTGCCAGCAGTCCTCCGACAGGTTATCAGCGCCAGCATTTT	NA	TRBJ1-5	NA	TRBV28
CASSQDIGELGQNIQYF	TGCGCCAGCAGCCAAGATATTGGGGAATTGGGTCAAAACATTCAGTACTTC	many	TRBJ2-4	NA	TRBV4-3
CASSQDRGGITGNAIYF	TGCGCCAGCAGCCAAGATCGTGGGGGCATAACGGGAAACGCCATATATTTT	NA	TRBJ1-3	NA	TRBV4-3
CASSLRADPIGNTIYF	TGCGCCAGCAGCTTAAGGGCCGATCCGATTGGAAACACTATATATTTT	NA	TRBJ1-3	NA	TRBV11-2
CGSSYSMGQPQHF	TGTGGCAGCAGTTACTCAATGGGACAGCCCCAGCATTTT	few	TRBJ1-5	NA	TRBV6-5
CASGLGGAQHTGELFF	TGTGCCAGCGGCCTAGGGGGAGCTCAGCACACCGGGGAGCTGTTTTTT	many	TRBJ2-2	NA	TRBV6-2/TRBV6-3
CASADFANLGPSSPLHF	TGTGCCAGCGCTGACTTTGCGAACTTGGGGCCGAGCTCACCCCTCCACTTT	NA	TRBJ1-6	NA	TRBV11-2
CASSMGTGERNIQYF	TGCGCCAGCAGCATGGGGACCGGAGAGAGAAACATTCAGTACTTC	NA	TRBJ2-4	NA	TRBV4-3
CVSSLQPAYGYTF	TGTGTCAGCAGCTTGCAACCGGCCTATGGCTACACCTTC	NA	TRBJ1-2	NA	TRBV28
CANRLAGSFSIDTQYF	TGTGCCAACCGACTAGCGGGGTCTTTTAGCATAGATACGCAGTATTTT	NA	TRBJ2-3	TRBD2	TRBV6-2/TRBV6-3
CASSLPGDTEAFF	TGTGCCAGCAGCCTCCCCGGGGACACTGAAGCTTTCTTT	NA	TRBJ1-1	NA	TRBV4-3
CASSNQSGVNVLTF	TGTGCCAGCAGCAACCAGTCTGGGGTCAACGTCCTCACCTTC	NA	TRBJ2-6	NA	TRBV11-2
CASSNGHGGFGYTF	TGTGCCAGCAGCAACGGACATGGGGGGTTCGGCTACACCTTC	NA	TRBJ1-2	NA	TRBV11-1
CSVAGRYVNGEQFF	TGCAGCGTAGCGGGAAGGTATGTGAATGGTGAGCAGTTCTTC	few	TRBJ2-1	TRBD2	TRBV29-1
CASGLVSGAEAFF	TGTGCTAGTGGTTTGGTCTCAGGGGCTGAAGCTTTCTTT	medium-sized	TRBJ1-1	NA	TRBV12-5
CASSQGFAASSYNEHFF	TGTGCCAGCAGTCAGGGTTTCGCAGCGAGCTCCTACAACGAGCACTTCTTC	NA	TRBJ2-1	NA	TRBV11-1
CVSSLQGAKTGYTF	TGTGTCAGCAGTTTACAGGGGGCTAAGACTGGCTACACCTTC	NA	TRBJ1-2	TRBD1	TRBV12-3/TRBV12-4